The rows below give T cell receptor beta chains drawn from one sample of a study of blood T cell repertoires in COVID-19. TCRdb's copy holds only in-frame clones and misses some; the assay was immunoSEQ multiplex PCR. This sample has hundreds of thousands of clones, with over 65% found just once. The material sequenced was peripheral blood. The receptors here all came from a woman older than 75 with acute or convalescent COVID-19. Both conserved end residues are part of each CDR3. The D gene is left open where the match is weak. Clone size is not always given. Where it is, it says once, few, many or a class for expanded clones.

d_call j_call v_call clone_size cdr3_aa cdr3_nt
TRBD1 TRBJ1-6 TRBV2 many CASSAQGAWNSPLHF TGTGCCAGCAGCGCCCAGGGGGCTTGGAATTCACCCCTCCACTTT
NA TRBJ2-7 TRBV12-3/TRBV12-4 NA CASSSAHSYEQYF TGTGCCAGCAGTTCCGCCCACAGCTACGAGCAGTACTTC
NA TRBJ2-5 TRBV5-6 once CASSSTGTQETQYF TGTGCCAGCAGCTCTACAGGGACCCAAGAGACCCAGTACTTC
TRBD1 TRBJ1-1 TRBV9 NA CASSVVPGQGVTEAFF TGTGCCAGCAGCGTAGTACCGGGACAGGGTGTCACTGAAGCTTTCTTT
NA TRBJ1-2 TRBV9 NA CASSVVVGTGSGGYTF TGTGCCAGCAGCGTAGTAGTAGGAACAGGGAGCGGTGGCTACACCTTC
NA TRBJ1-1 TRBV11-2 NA CASSRGQARDLNTEAFF TGTGCCAGCAGCCGAGGGCAGGCGAGAGATCTGAACACTGAAGCTTTCTTT
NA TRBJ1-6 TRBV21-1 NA CASSKPQDREGDNYNSPLHF TGTGCCAGCAGCAAACCGCAGGACAGGGAAGGGGATAATTATAATTCACCCCTCCACTTT
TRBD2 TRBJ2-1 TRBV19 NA CASSIGGRAFNEQFF TGTGCCAGTAGTATTGGCGGGAGGGCCTTCAATGAGCAGTTCTTC
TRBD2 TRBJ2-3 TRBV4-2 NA CASSQDGGGGGEGTQYF TGTGCCAGCAGCCAAGATGGCGGCGGGGGGGGTGAGGGTACGCAGTATTTT
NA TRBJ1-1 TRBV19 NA CASSIEGQKNTEAFF TGTGCCAGTAGTATAGAGGGGCAGAAGAACACTGAAGCTTTCTTT
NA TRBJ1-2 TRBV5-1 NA CAQPRQTILANYGYTF TGCGCCCAACCCCGACAGACGATTTTAGCTAACTATGGCTACACCTTC
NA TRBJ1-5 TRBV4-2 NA CASSQEGSMNQPQHF TGTGCCAGCAGCCAAGAGGGCAGCATGAATCAGCCCCAGCATTTT
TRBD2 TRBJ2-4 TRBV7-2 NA CASSLPSGGANIQYF TGTGCCAGCAGCTTACCTAGCGGGGGGGCAAACATTCAGTACTTC
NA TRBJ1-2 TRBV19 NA CASSMGTPYGYTF TGTGCCAGTAGTATGGGGACACCCTATGGCTACACCTTC
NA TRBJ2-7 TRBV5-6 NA CASSLDRVNEQYF TGTGCCAGCAGCTTGGACAGGGTTAACGAGCAGTACTTC
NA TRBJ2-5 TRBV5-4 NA CASSLGIGGETQYF TGTGCCAGCAGCTTGGGGATAGGGGGAGAGACCCAGTACTTC
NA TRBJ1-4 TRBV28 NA CASSPRWRMYEKLFF TGTGCCAGCAGTCCTCGGTGGAGAATGTATGAAAAACTGTTTTTT
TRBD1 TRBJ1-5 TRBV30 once CAWSGGGQPQHF TGTGCCTGGTCAGGGGGCGGTCAGCCCCAGCATTTT
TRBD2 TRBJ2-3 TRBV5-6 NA CASTPKRDDSTDTQYF TGTGCCAGCACCCCGAAGCGGGACGATAGCACAGATACGCAGTATTTT
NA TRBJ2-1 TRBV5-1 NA CASSLAPGAHSYNEQFF TGCGCCAGCAGCTTGGCTCCAGGGGCACACTCCTACAATGAGCAGTTCTTC
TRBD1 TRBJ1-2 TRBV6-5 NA CASSNRGYGYTF TGTGCCAGCAGCAACAGGGGCTATGGCTACACCTTC
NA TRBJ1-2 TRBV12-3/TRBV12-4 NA CASSLDTDYGYTF TGTGCCAGCAGTTTAGATACAGATTATGGCTACACCTTC
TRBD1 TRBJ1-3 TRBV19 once CASRERTGTGISGNTIYF TGTGCCAGTAGGGAACGAACCGGGACAGGCATCTCTGGAAACACCATATATTTT
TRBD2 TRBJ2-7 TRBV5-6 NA CASSLGTSGNYEQYF TGTGCCAGCAGCTTGGGGACTAGCGGAAACTACGAGCAGTACTTC
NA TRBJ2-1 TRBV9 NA CASSGQVYNEQFF TGTGCCAGCAGCGGACAGGTTTACAATGAGCAGTTCTTC
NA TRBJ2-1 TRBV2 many CASSLREQFF TGTGCCAGCAGTTTACGGGAGCAGTTCTTC
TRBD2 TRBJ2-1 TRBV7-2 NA CASSPAGLAGAEQFF TGTGCCAGCAGCCCGGCCGGACTAGCGGGGGCTGAGCAGTTCTTC
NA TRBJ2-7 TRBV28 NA CASSSPGGRYF TGTGCCAGCAGCTCCCCGGGTGGCCGGTACTTC
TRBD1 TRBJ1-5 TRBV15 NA CATSPPGNRGRNQPQHF TGTGCCACCAGCCCCCCGGGGAACAGGGGGCGAAATCAGCCCCAGCATTTT
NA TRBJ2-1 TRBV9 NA CASSGYSIYNEQFF TGTGCCAGCAGCGGATATAGCATCTACAATGAGCAGTTCTTC
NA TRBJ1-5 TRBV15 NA CATSRDPGRPQHF TGTGCCACCAGCAGAGATCCAGGGCGGCCCCAGCATTTT
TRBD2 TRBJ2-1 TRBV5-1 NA CASSLGTSSSYNEQFF TGCGCCAGCAGCTTGGGGACTAGCTCCTCCTACAATGAGCAGTTCTTC
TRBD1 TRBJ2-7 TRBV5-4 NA CASSRRQGNLDEQYF TGTGCCAGCAGCAGGAGACAGGGTAACCTAGACGAGCAGTACTTC
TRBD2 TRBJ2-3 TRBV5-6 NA CASSLAGGTDTQYF TGTGCCAGCAGTCTAGCGGGGGGCACAGATACGCAGTATTTT
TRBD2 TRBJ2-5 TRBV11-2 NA CASSLELAGGETQYF TGTGCCAGCAGCTTAGAGCTAGCGGGAGGAGAGACCCAGTACTTC
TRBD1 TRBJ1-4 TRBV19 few CATRQGREKLFF TGTGCCACCAGACAGGGGAGGGAAAAACTGTTTTTT
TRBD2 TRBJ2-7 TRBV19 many CASTSGKSSYEQYF TGTGCCAGTACTAGCGGGAAGAGCTCCTACGAGCAGTACTTC
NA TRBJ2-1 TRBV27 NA CASSLSFRGLVDNEQFF TGTGCCAGCAGTTTATCCTTTCGCGGGTTGGTGGACAATGAGCAGTTCTTC
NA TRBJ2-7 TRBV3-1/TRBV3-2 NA CASSQAQEQYF TGTGCCAGCAGCCAAGCACAAGAGCAGTACTTC
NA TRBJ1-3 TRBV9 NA CASSVAGSTIYF TGTGCCAGCAGCGTAGCTGGGAGTACCATATATTTT
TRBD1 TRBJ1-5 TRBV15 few CATSRDLAQGRPQHF TGTGCCACCAGCAGAGATTTGGCACAGGGGCGACCCCAGCATTTT
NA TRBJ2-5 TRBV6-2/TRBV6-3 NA CASSYAKETQYF TGTGCCAGCAGTTACGCGAAAGAGACCCAGTACTTC
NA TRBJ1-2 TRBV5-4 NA CASSLDGAPGGGYTF TGTGCCAGCAGCTTGGATGGGGCCCCGGGGGGAGGCTACACCTTC
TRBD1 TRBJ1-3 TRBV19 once CASSISSTGGTGNTIYF TGTGCCAGTAGTATATCCTCGACAGGGGGCACTGGAAACACCATATATTTT
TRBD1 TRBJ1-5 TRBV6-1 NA CASSEQTGTGHSNQPQHF TGTGCCAGCAGTGAACAAACCGGGACAGGCCATAGCAATCAGCCCCAGCATTTT
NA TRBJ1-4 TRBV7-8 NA CASSLAWRANEKLFF TGTGCCAGCAGCTTAGCGTGGCGGGCTAATGAAAAACTGTTTTTT
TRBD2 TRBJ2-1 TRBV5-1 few CASSESGSSYNEQFF TGCGCCAGCAGCGAGAGCGGGAGCTCCTACAATGAGCAGTTCTTC
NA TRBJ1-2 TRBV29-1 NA CSVGAGDGGYTF TGCAGCGTTGGGGCGGGGGACGGCGGCTACACCTTC
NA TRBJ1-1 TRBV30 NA CAWSIQVNTEAFF TGTGCCTGGAGTATACAGGTGAACACTGAAGCTTTCTTT
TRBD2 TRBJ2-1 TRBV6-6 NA CASSRMGIAGVGLSSYNEQFF TGTGCCAGCAGCCGGATGGGAATAGCGGGAGTAGGACTCAGCTCCTACAATGAGCAGTTCTTC
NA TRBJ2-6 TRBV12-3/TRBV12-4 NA CASLFSGANVLTF TGTGCCAGCCTATTCTCTGGGGCCAACGTCCTGACTTTC
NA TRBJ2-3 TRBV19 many CASSIQGTDTQYF TGTGCCAGTAGTATACAGGGCACAGATACGCAGTATTTT
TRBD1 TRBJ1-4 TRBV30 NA CALGTGGIVTNEKLFF TGTGCCCTCGGGACAGGGGGAATAGTGACTAATGAAAAACTGTTTTTT
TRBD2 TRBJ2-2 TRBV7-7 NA CASSNGEGTKNTGELFF TGTGCCAGCAGCAATGGGGAAGGGACTAAGAACACCGGGGAGCTGTTTTTT
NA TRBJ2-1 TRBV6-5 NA CASTPGTSPFNEQFF TGTGCCAGCACCCCGGGAACCTCCCCATTCAATGAGCAGTTCTTC
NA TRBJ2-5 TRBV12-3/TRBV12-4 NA CASSFGRKETQYF TGTGCCAGCAGTTTTGGGAGAAAGGAGACCCAGTACTTC
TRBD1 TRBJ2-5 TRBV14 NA CASSQGLRDRGETQYF TGTGCCAGCAGCCAAGGGCTCCGGGACAGGGGTGAGACCCAGTACTTC